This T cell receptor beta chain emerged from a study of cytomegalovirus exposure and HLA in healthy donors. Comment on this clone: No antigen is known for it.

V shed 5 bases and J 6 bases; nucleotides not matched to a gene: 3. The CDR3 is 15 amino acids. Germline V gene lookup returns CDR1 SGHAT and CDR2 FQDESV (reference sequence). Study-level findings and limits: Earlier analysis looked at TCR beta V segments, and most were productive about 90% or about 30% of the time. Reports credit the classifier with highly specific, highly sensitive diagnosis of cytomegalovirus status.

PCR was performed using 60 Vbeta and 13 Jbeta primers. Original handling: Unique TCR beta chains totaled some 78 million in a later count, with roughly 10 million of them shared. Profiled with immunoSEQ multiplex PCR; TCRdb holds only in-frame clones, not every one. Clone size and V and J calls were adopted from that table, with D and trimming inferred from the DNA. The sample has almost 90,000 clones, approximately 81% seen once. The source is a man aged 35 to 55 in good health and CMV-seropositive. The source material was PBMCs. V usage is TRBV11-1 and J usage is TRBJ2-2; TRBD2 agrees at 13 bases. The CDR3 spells CASSVLAGGPGELFF. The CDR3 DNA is TGTGCCAGCAGCGTACTAGCGGGAGGGCCCGGGGAGCTGTTTTTT.